A selection of T cell receptor beta chains follows, all from one sample in a study of blood T cell repertoires in COVID-19. TCRdb keeps only in-frame clones here, not all; method: immunoSEQ multiplex PCR. Among about 380,000 clones listed, more than 70% were seen once. Material for sequencing was peripheral blood. The receptors come from a man aged 40-55 years with acute or convalescent COVID-19. Both conserved end residues are trimmed from each CDR3. Fields, in order: V gene, CDR3 protein.

>TRBV5-4
ASSSGLDRVYGYT
>TRBV5-1
ASSLGLSGEKLF
>TRBV2
ASSRDRNNSPLH
>TRBV6-1
ASSEPYRVAYGYT
>TRBV18
ASSQTGGGFTDTQY
>TRBV4-3
ASSRQGGPYMNTEAF
>TRBV10-3
AISDLEYYGYT
>TRBV5-4
ASSGTGENTIY
>TRBV11-2
ASSSKPGFGRSNYGYT
>TRBV9
ASSPTGGAEPQH
>TRBV5-4
ASNPPRLAGAQDEQF
>TRBV3-1/TRBV3-2
ASSPGVYEQY
>TRBV6-5
ASSTVGGDTEAF
>TRBV7-3
ASSPLGRGSSSTQY
>TRBV18
ASSPPREPGRGGWHQPQH
>TRBV7-2
ASSLEASGGAIDTQY
>TRBV6-1
ASSEYRQGGVVSGNTIY
>TRBV5-1
ASSERIAEAYAQY
>TRBV28
ASSLERYKQF
>TRBV9
ASSVGSYTPETQY
>TRBV7-2
ASSLVGRYKNTEAF
>TRBV18
ASSLQTGEGSDTQY
>TRBV27
ASRNSRASGRWLNEQF
>TRBV7-3
ASSLAGGTTDTQY
>TRBV19
ASIAGTGFVYTEAF
>TRBV6-6
ASSLQETQY
>TRBV30
AWSVRRGITTSTYEQY
>TRBV7-9
ASSSSLTGEGSPLH
>TRBV4-1
ASSPQGAPYNEQF
>TRBV7-9
ASSLARDSGSPLH
>TRBV19
ASSIQPGRRGDGYT
>TRBV27
ASSLRGARRAF
>TRBV28
ASSLGRDIAQH
>TRBV11-3
ASSINRVGEQF
>TRBV11-2
AGSSGTSGYNEQF
>TRBV30
AWSVRRGTGYEKLF
>TRBV21-1
ASSTGPAGEAF
>TRBV10-3
AISDLQGAEDGYT
>TRBV9
ASSVAGNTDTQY
>TRBV2
ASSDSRAANQPQH
>TRBV5-1
ASSLTGPNTGELF
>TRBV7-9
ASSPVVGSGTGELF
>TRBV19
ASSIWGGADTEAF
>TRBV28
ASSFATGPQH
>TRBV23-1
ASSPLTPHRVVTGELF
>TRBV18
ASSAGQGGGNTIY
>TRBV5-1
ASSHIGAFNSPLH
>TRBV30
AWSVGSGGEQY
>TRBV6-2/TRBV6-3
ASSPTWRPADTQY
>TRBV27
ASKPWYGQANTGELF
>TRBV2
ASSEGLLNEQF
>TRBV29-1
SARAIAGPDWEQY
>TRBV6-5
ASTRWQGELF
>TRBV14
ASSLVPNTEAF
>TRBV6-6
ASSYGTGGYTGELF
>TRBV19
ASSIDRNNQPQH
>TRBV25-1
ASSELGGRVSNEKLF
>TRBV28
ASSPVHRGPPYEQY
>TRBV7-9
ASSSGTGTYEQY